Shown below are 7 T cell receptor beta chains from a single sample sequenced in a study of a mutant IDH1 vaccine in newly diagnosed glioma. Time point denoted: week 35, safety follow-up. Every single dose of the vaccine, 300 ug of mutant IDH1 20-mer peptide, came with topical imiquimod. Sequencing used immunoSEQ multiplex PCR; TCRdb keeps in-frame clones, though not all of them. The data show about 54,000 clones, roughly nine tenths seen once. What these receptors recognize is not known. This sample comprised PBMCs, obtained from a glioma patient whose treatment included an IDH1 peptide vaccine. These receptors originate from a man aged 40-55 years with glioma.

The J gene is TRBJ2-7, the V gene TRBV15; D gene unclear. CDR3 length: 16 amino acids. The V and J ends lost 0 bases and 0 bases respectively, with 12 bases between them. The germline CDR1 and CDR2 sequences are LNHNV and YYDKDF (reference sequence). The CDR3 here is CATSRDFLDPSYEQYF. The CDR3 region has the DNA TGTGCCACCAGCAGAGATTTCCTGGATCCCTCCTACGAGCAGTACTTC.

J is TRBJ2-2 and V is TRBV29-1; tentative D call: TRBD1 (7 bases). The CDR3 covers 13 residues. Germline CDR1 SQVTM, CDR2 ANQGSEA. Deletions cut 4 bases from V and 7 bases from J, with 13 bases between. The CDR3 protein is CSVASQGGGELFF. Here the CDR3 DNA reads TGCAGCGTTGCTAGTCAGGGGGGCGGGGAGCTGTTTTTT.

Here the CDR3 reads CASSSNGRQEAFF. CDR3 bases: TGTGCCAGCAGCTCAAACGGACGGCAGGAAGCTTTCTTT. The chain combines TRBV7-3 with TRBJ1-1; unclear D gene. The V gene's germline CDR1 is SGHTA and CDR2 FQGTGA. V lost 4 bases, J lost 8 bases, and 14 bases lay in between. The CDR3 totals 13 residues.

This chain links TRBV5-5 with TRBJ2-3; D is unresolved. CDR3 length: 15 residues. The V end lost 4 bases, the J end lost 4 bases, and 16 bases lay between the germline ends. The germline CDR1 and CDR2 sequences are SGHKS and YYEKEE (reference sequence). DNA of the CDR3: TGTGCCAGCAGCGTAGGCCGCTTGGGCGCAGATACGCAGTATTTT. Translation gives CASSVGRLGADTQYF.

The chain carries TRBV20-1 and TRBJ2-7; 7 positions match TRBD2. V lost 6 bases, J lost 6 bases, and 5 bases stayed unmatched. Germline values: CDR1 DFQATT, CDR2 SNEGSKA (reference sequence). The CDR3 length is 11 residues. The CDR3 DNA reads as TGCAGTGCCAGCAGGGAGGGCGAGCAGTACTTC. It codes for CSASREGEQYF.

This chain connects TRBV6-6 to TRBJ1-1; D call uncertain. The CDR3 length is 14 residues. V lost 4 bases to trimming and J lost 2 bases, with 11 bases between them. Looked up from germline, CDR1 is MNHNY and CDR2 is SVGAGI (reference sequence). The CDR3 DNA reads as TGTGCCAGCAGTTTGGAGAGACTTAACACTGAAGCTTTCTTT. Encoded protein: CASSLERLNTEAFF.

This clone was picked up a small number of times. V usage is TRBV15 and J usage is TRBJ2-1, with D perhaps TRBD2 (5 bases). The CDR3 runs to 14 residues. The ends were cut back, 4 bases at V and 9 bases at J, with 16 bases in the middle. Germline V CDR1 and CDR2: LNHNV, YYDKDF (reference sequence). CDR3 bases: TGTGCCACCAGCAAGGACTGGGGTGGAGGTGAGCAGTTCTTC. Translation: CATSKDWGGGEQFF.